These 3 T cell receptor beta chains were sequenced from one sample in a study of cytomegalovirus exposure and HLA in healthy donors. Both 60 Vbeta primers and 13 Jbeta primers went into the PCR. Method: immunoSEQ multiplex PCR; TCRdb's copy keeps in-frame clones and lacks some. The sample holds about 160,000 clones, approximately 84% seen once. Sequencing was carried out using PBMCs. The receptors here all came from a man aged 30 to 45 in good health and CMV-seronegative.

This chain connects TRBV5-1 to TRBJ2-1, with 14 positions matching TRBD2. This CDR3 spans 16 amino acids. J was trimmed by 5 bases and V by 2 bases; bases with no gene match: 3. Germline lookup yields CDR1 SGHRS and CDR2 YFSETQ. CDR3 protein: CASSLRLAGGNNEQFF. The DNA for the CDR3 is TGCGCCAGCAGCTTAAGACTAGCGGGAGGGAACAATGAGCAGTTCTTC.

The chain couples TRBV6-5 to TRBJ1-5, with 9 bases lining up with TRBD1. There are 14 residues in the CDR3. CDR1 and CDR2 (germline): MNHEY, SVGAGI. J was trimmed by 4 bases and V by 6 bases; bases with no gene match: 4. The CDR3 nucleotides read TGTGCCAGCAGCCTGGGACAGGGTAATCAGCCCCAGCATTTT. This gives the protein CASSLGQGNQPQHF.

The V and J genes are TRBV29-1 and TRBJ2-3; D is ambiguous. This CDR3 region has 15 residues. Between the trimmed V and J ends, which lost 0 bases and 0 bases, there was a span of 10 bases. Germline values: CDR1 SQVTM, CDR2 ANQGSEA. The CDR3: CSVEDPRRSTDTQYF. The DNA for the CDR3 is TGCAGCGTTGAAGATCCCCGGAGAAGCACAGATACGCAGTATTTT.